The 14 T cell receptor beta chains in this list originate from one sample, sequenced in a study of T cell responses to AZD1222 COVID-19 vaccine. Clones were read by immunoSEQ multiplex PCR, and TCRdb kept only the in-frame ones, dropping some. Among approximately 200,000 clones listed, approximately 93% were seen once. Specimen: peripheral blood, collected 28 days after the second AZD1222 dose. Source of these receptors: an adult who received the AZD1222 COVID-19 vaccine.

The chain has TRBV9 and TRBJ1-6; possible D gene TRBD1, 5 bases. This CDR3 has 14 amino acids. CDR1 and CDR2 from the germline V gene are SGDLS and YYNGEE. The ends were cut back, 0 bases at V and 8 bases at J, with 9 bases in the middle. The CDR3 coding sequence is TGTGCCAGCAGCGTAGGGCAGGGAGATTCACCCCTCCACTTT. Translation gives CASSVGQGDSPLHF.

This clone was observed a single time. V gene TRBV9 combines with J gene TRBJ2-3, with D possibly being TRBD1 or TRBD2 (7 bases each). Germline V gene lookup returns CDR1 SGDLS and CDR2 YYNGEE. V shed 0 bases and J shed 4 bases, with 15 bases lying between them. This CDR3 is built from 16 residues. The CDR3 DNA reads as TGTGCCAGCAGCGTAGACCAGGGGGGGTTCGCAGATACGCAGTATTTT. Translation: CASSVDQGGFADTQYF.

The CDR3 is CASRPGSSYNEQFF. CDR3 nucleotide sequence: TGTGCCAGCAGGCCTGGGAGCTCCTACAATGAGCAGTTCTTC. This chain uses TRBV7-2 with TRBJ2-1, with a possible D match to TRBD2 (5 bases). CDR3 length: 14 amino acids. The germline CDR1 and CDR2 sequences are SGHTA and FQGNSA. The V and J ends lost 6 bases and 0 bases respectively, with 9 bases between them. The entire variable domain, with the rest obtained from reference TRBV7-2 and TRBJ2-1, is as follows: GAGVSQSPSNKVTEKGKDVELRCDPISGHTALYWYRQSLGQGLEFLIYFQGNSAPDKSGLPSDRFSAERTGGSVSTLTIQRTQQEDSAVYLCASRPGSSYNEQFFGPGTRLTVL.

The V and J genes are TRBV28 and TRBJ2-7, with TRBD2 matching over 7 bases. CDR3 size: 15 residues. V lost 3 bases and J lost 6; bases outside the gene matches: 11. Looked up from germline, CDR1 is MDHEN and CDR2 is SYDVKM. CDR3 sequence reads: CASSLGGVVSAEQYF. The CDR3 DNA reads as TGTGCCAGCAGTTTGGGGGGGGTTGTTAGTGCCGAGCAGTACTTC.

The rearrangement joins TRBV7-2 to TRBJ2-7; 11 nucleotides match TRBD1. Trimming removed 1 base from V and 2 bases from J; junction bases left unmatched: 10. The CDR3 extends over 18 amino acids. Germline lookup yields CDR1 SGHTA and CDR2 FQGNSA. The CDR3 loop reads CASSLGPHPGQGAYEQYF. Here the CDR3 DNA reads TGTGCCAGCAGCTTAGGACCTCACCCGGGACAGGGGGCCTACGAGCAGTACTTC. Complete variable domain (other parts from reference TRBV7-2 and TRBJ2-7): GAGVSQSPSNKVTEKGKDVELRCDPISGHTALYWYRQSLGQGLEFLIYFQGNSAPDKSGLPSDRFSAERTGGSVSTLTIQRTQQEDSAVYLCASSLGPHPGQGAYEQYFGPGTRLTVT.

V gene TRBV14 combines with J gene TRBJ1-1; TRBD1 agrees at 7 bases. V lost 0 bases to trimming and J lost 7 bases; unmatched junction nucleotides: 11. Germline V gene sequence: CDR1 SGHDN, CDR2 FVKESK. The CDR3 runs 16 residues. This CDR3 is CASSQDYGTASFEAFF. In DNA form, the CDR3 reads TGTGCCAGCAGCCAAGATTACGGGACAGCCTCCTTTGAAGCTTTCTTT.

This clone was recorded once. V gene TRBV14 combines with J gene TRBJ2-1; 10 bases agree with TRBD2. The CDR3 length is 15 residues. The ends lost 6 bases at V and 0 bases at J; junction bases unmatched: 2. Germline lookup yields CDR1 SGHDN and CDR2 FVKESK. The CDR3 DNA reads as TGTGCCAGCAGTCCTAGCGGGAGCTCCTACAATGAGCAGTTCTTC. Its protein product is CASSPSGSSYNEQFF.

This chain links TRBV5-5 with TRBJ2-6, with TRBD1 matching over 7 bases. Germline V gene data show CDR1 as SGHKS and CDR2 as YYEKEE (reference sequence). J was trimmed by 2 bases and V by 2 bases; bases with no gene match: 10. This CDR3 region has 18 residues. The CDR3 sequence: CASSLTRTGYTGANVLTF. Written as DNA, the CDR3 is TGTGCCAGCAGCTTAACACGGACAGGTTATACTGGGGCCAACGTCCTGACTTTC.

The chain has TRBV28 and TRBJ2-3, with TRBD2 identical over 7 bases. CDR3 length: 14 residues. Germline CDR1 MDHEN, CDR2 SYDVKM. Trimming took 2 bases from V and 4 from J; bases not matched to a gene: 3. In nucleotides, the CDR3 is TGTGCCAGCAGTTTAGCGGGAGTCGCAGATACGCAGTATTTT. This codes for CASSLAGVADTQYF. The full variable domain, with the rest looked up from reference TRBV28 and TRBJ2-3, is DVKVTQSSRYLVKRTGEKVFLECVQDMDHENMFWYRQDPGLGLRLIYFSYDVKMKEKGDIPEGYSVSREKKERFSLILESASTNQTSMYLCASSLAGVADTQYFGPGTRLTVL.

The chain recombines TRBV4-2 with TRBJ2-1; TRBD2 matches at 13 bases. In germline, CDR1 is LGHNA, CDR2 YNFKEQ. J lost 12 bases, V lost 0 bases, and 8 bases had no gene match. The CDR3 extends over 16 amino acids. The CDR3 coding sequence is TGTGCCAGCAGCCAAGAGGGGACTAGCGGGACCATCCGGCAGTTCTTC. Residues: CASSQEGTSGTIRQFF.

This clone was observed a single time. V and J are TRBV19 and TRBJ2-3; 8 bases agree with TRBD2. CDR3 length equals 14 residues. The junction had 4 bases not matched to a gene; V was cut back by 3 bases and J by 5 bases. Germline V lookup: CDR1 LNHDA, CDR2 SQIVND (reference sequence). CDR3 sequence: CASSMNGREDTQYF. DNA of the CDR3: TGTGCCAGTAGTATGAACGGGAGGGAAGATACGCAGTATTTT.

The rearrangement links TRBV30 to TRBJ1-1; no firm D call. This CDR3 is built from 15 residues. CDR1 and CDR2 (germline): GTSNPN, SVGIG (reference sequence). Trimming removed 4 bases from V and 4 bases from J, with 19 bases in between. CDR3 coding DNA: TGTGCCTGGAACCTTGCGGGGTATGGTGGCACTGAAGCTTTCTTT. Protein: CAWNLAGYGGTEAFF.

This CDR3 reads CAWSEREKLFF. The CDR3 DNA reads TGTGCCTGGAGTGAGAGGGAGAAACTGTTTTTT. The genes are TRBV30 and TRBJ1-4; D not resolved. Trimming stripped 1 base from V and 11 bases from J, with 8 bases between. Germline CDR1 is GTSNPN and CDR2 is SVGIG (reference sequence). The CDR3 is made up of 11 amino acids.

V gene TRBV5-6 combines with J gene TRBJ1-5; TRBD1 matches at 9 bases. The trim removed 7 bases at V and 4 bases at J, leaving 3 bases unmatched. Germline CDR1 reads SGHDT; CDR2 reads YYEEEE. This CDR3 has 13 amino acids. The CDR3 reads CASGQGLNQPQHF. The CDR3 DNA sequence: TGTGCCAGCGGACAGGGGCTAAATCAGCCCCAGCATTTT.